This T cell receptor beta chain is from a study of T-cell memory formation after mild COVID-19. Study summary: Clustering of TCRs was largely donor specific.

Study-wide findings and caveats: Certain responding clones were present in pre-infection memory, suggesting participation of cross-reactive memory.

V was shortened by 0 bases and J by 6 bases, with 15 bases between the two germline ends. Germline V CDR1 and CDR2: LGHNA, YSLEER. The CDR3 has 15 amino acids. Constant-segment-primed 5'RACE gave TCR alpha and TCR beta cDNA libraries with sample barcodes and UMIs. TCRdb re-called the 5' RACE reads through MiXCR, storing one row per CDR3 protein. The table records approximately 440,000 distinct CDR3 sequences, around 19% of them present only once. This clonotype was counted between two and nine times. Its antigen is unknown. The receptor comes from an adult woman who had mild COVID-19 (a few samples of this study predate the infection). Cell type and time point are not known. The sequencing sample was made of PBMCs or a T cell subset sorted from them (not recorded which). The V and J genes are TRBV4-3 and TRBJ2-7, with D possibly TRBD2 on 5 matching bases. This CDR3 reads CASSQDHAARVEQYF. The CDR3 nucleotides are TGCGCCAGCAGCCAAGATCATGCGGCGCGGGTCGAGCAGTACTTC.